This T cell receptor (beta chain) was sequenced during a study of cytomegalovirus exposure and HLA in healthy donors listed by TCRdb under 2017. About the study as a whole: According to an earlier analysis of around 600 of the donors, roughly 180 million T cells yielded 120 million or so unique TCR beta sequences and less than 300 Gb of sequence data. An early release that covered 500 to 800 HLA-typed donors contained approximately 300 gigabases of sequencing data and 65 million to 100 million unique TCR sequences. Among the approximately 420 genotyped donors, approximately 77% belonged to the genetic ancestry cluster associated with self-reported Caucasian donors. The aim of the study was to test whether cataloging public T cell receptors could identify signatures of past pathogen exposure. Using immunosequencing, the study profiled T cell repertoires from fewer than 850 subjects and related those repertoires to cytomegalovirus serostatus. Besides the first cohort of roughly 640 subjects, a separate validation cohort made up of about 120 different subjects was used. The study combined high-throughput TCR immunosequencing, statistical association of individual TCRs with disease status, and machine learning to predict cytomegalovirus infection status. To study patterns of TCR occurrence, a later analysis re-analyzed previously published TCR beta repertoires from hundreds of donors and added high-resolution HLA genotyping. Rather than using new phenotypic data, the later analysis identified candidate immune exposures from TCR beta sequences and from how often those sequences occurred across donors. To decide whether each TCR beta V gene segment behaved as functional or pseudogenic, an earlier analysis of some 570 of the donors relied on high-throughput TCR beta sequencing. Alongside the repertoire data, information on donor age, sex, ethnicity and CMV serostatus was compiled. Genome-wide SNP genotypes for about 65% of the 666 donors were used in a later genetic analysis, which treated that subset as a discovery cohort. Every repertoire in the discovery cohort had been generated on one and the same sequencing platform. HLA typing included class I and class II loci at four-digit resolution. The number of donors typed differed by locus, with 629-630 for A, B, C, DRB1 and DQB1, 522 for DQA1, 606 for DPA1, and around 460 for DPB1. Because of strong linkage in the cohort, 4 to 6 DR-DQ haplotypes were treated as single units for association and clustering. Among under 450 genotyped donors of the cohort, an average of 235,054 unique TCR beta nucleotide sequences were sequenced per donor, 15% to 20% of them non-productive. What the authors observed across the whole study: A later analysis reported that several top co-occurrence clusters appeared linked to parvovirus B19, influenza, CMV and Epstein-Barr virus. The 87-base-pair reads could not distinguish some IMGT-functional V segments, including TRBV6-2 and TRBV6-3, so those segments were excluded. Correlated functional status among segregating V segments might reflect linkage disequilibrium, but an unknown experimental factor could not be ruled out. According to the authors, the approach could potentially be generalized to other disease states and immunological phenotypes. Across donors, most TCR sequences were observed very rarely, whereas some public TCRs were present in many individuals. A later analysis found that HLA-associated TCR beta chains were more clonally expanded and had lower generation probabilities than equally common non-associated chains. In a later analysis, about 16,000 TCR beta sequences were associated with specific HLA alleles at a false discovery rate of 0.05. A later genetic analysis associated a missense DCLRE1C variant with V-gene and J-gene trimming of TCR beta chains, and an independent cohort replicated the association. A group of highly shared sequence variants was considered likely to be a technical artifact of the sequencing pipeline. In a later genetic analysis, fewer N-insertions in productive TCRs were reported among donors in an Asian-associated ancestry cluster than the roughly 700-donor mean. An earlier analysis of roughly 570 of the donors showed that most TCR beta V segments appeared in productive rearrangements either about 87% or about 30% of the time, which broadly matched IMGT annotations. In a later analysis, the rate of TCR association differed among HLA loci, with DRB1 alleles having the most associated TCRs and HLA-C alleles having the fewest. The presence/absence analyses assumed that sequencing depth was roughly uniform across donors, and that assumption may not be true. A further reported finding was that TCR beta sequences accurately predicted the HLA-A and HLA-B alleles for most subjects in the first cohort. Strong co-occurrence of HLA alleles, especially DR and DQ, made assigning TCR associations to individual alleles difficult. Three of the identified cytomegalovirus-associated TCR beta chains were confirmed in vitro to be specific for cytomegalovirus antigens. This cohort had only TCR beta chains sequenced, and the lack of alpha or paired-chain data limited which features could be detected. Because HLA typing was unavailable for some donors at each locus, only the typed subset was used in association tests. The only immune exposure information available for the cohort was CMV serostatus. Because counts were too low, seventeen rarely observed V segments, including chromosome 9 orphons, were excluded from the earlier analysis of fewer than 650 of the donors. A later analysis found that most CMV-associated TCR beta chains appeared HLA-restricted, with HLA associations seemingly driven largely by CMV exposure. The study gave a list of roughly 150 TCR beta chains associated with cytomegalovirus. Cytomegalovirus status was reported to be diagnosed by the classifier with high specificity and sensitivity in both the original and validation cohorts.

A word on this clone: Its recognized antigen is unknown. Base qualities are not recorded, but no much larger clone differs from it by a single base.

The method was the immunoSEQ multiplex PCR assay. For the multiplex PCR, a mixture combining 60 forward primers for TCR Vbeta segments and 13 reverse primers for TCR Jbeta segments was used. Amplification of the CDR3 region of rearranged TCR beta genes was performed with a multiplex PCR assay on genomic DNA. The amplified TCR beta libraries were sequenced on the Illumina HiSeq System as 87-base-pair reads. The study's processing was this. Across the 640 or so repertoires, a later analysis counted approximately 75 million unique TCR beta chains, 9.5 million to 12 million of which were shared by at least two donors. Raw reads were error-corrected and collapsed into unique sequences by a nearest-neighbor algorithm in which closely related sequences were merged to remove PCR and sequencing errors. CDR3 sequences were aligned to IMGT reference sequences to assign V, D and J gene segments. For a sequence to be retained, at least a six-nucleotide match to both a V gene segment and a J gene segment was required. A rearrangement was called productive if the CDR3 had no stop codons and remained in frame with V and J, and every other rearrangement was called non-productive. Following IMGT convention, CDR3 was defined as the stretch from the second conserved V-encoded cysteine to the conserved J-encoded phenylalanine. The earlier analysis of 587 of the donors excluded sequences that lacked an unambiguous match to a single V gene segment. In an earlier analysis of 587 of the donors, a V segment was called functional when productive rearrangements were above 56.7%, and segregating when the standard deviation between donors exceeded 5%. To diagnose cytomegalovirus status from the catalog of TCR beta chain sequences, a statistical classification framework was built. A later analysis assigned V and J genes by comparing TCR nucleotide sequences with IMGT/GENE-DB human TR gene sequences. The TCRdist pipeline was used in a later analysis to assign CDR3 sequences and most-parsimonious VDJ recombination scenarios. A later analysis defined each TCR beta chain by its CDR3 amino acid sequence plus V-gene family, and excluded reads lacking a unique V-gene family. As a way to deal with suspected cross-contamination and a sequencing artifact, a later analysis dropped 450 to 700 nucleotide sequences that were highly shared and had low generation probability. A later analysis calculated a clonal expansion index for each public chain from normalized within-repertoire ranks of inferred template counts. In a later analysis, generation probabilities were computed with a VDJ recombination model fitted to out-of-frame rearrangements, and the resulting probabilities were checked against IGoR. A later analysis scored TCR-TCR, TCR-HLA and TCR-CMV co-occurrence with hypergeometric tests, applying a repertoire-size bias correction to TCR pairs. False discovery rates were estimated in a later analysis by permuting HLA or CMV assignments 20 times. In a later analysis, co-occurring TCRs were grouped using DBSCAN, with TCRdist sequence similarity added in when clustering inside HLA-allele-positive subsets. Co-occurrence clustering excluded repertoires with fewer than 30,000 or more than 120,000 public chains, plus five with anomalous nucleotide sharing. TCRdb took this table from immuneACCESS and kept in-frame rearrangements with V and J called. Such tables lack part of the clones; where checked against another copy, unresolved V genes explain under half of the gap, and the rest is unexplained. V, J and clone size are those of that table, while D and trimming were read from the DNA. Within this sample are about 160,000 clones, with 65% to 85% of them counted one time only. The ten largest clones take up around 6.9% of the sample.

Deletion took 6 bases off V and 0 bases off J, with a span of 12 bases between the germline ends. The CDR3 contains 15 residues, cysteine and phenylalanine counted. The CDR3 DNA has 45 bases and is translated from base 1. CDR1 and CDR2, looked up from the germline V gene, are MNHNS and SASEGT. The cohort consisted of 670 or so healthy bone marrow donors. All cohort members were sampled while nominally healthy, although unrecorded immune exposures were likely present. The donor tested CMV seropositive and was one of the 289 seropositive cohort members. A peripheral blood sample was collected from each donor, and TCR beta sequencing was performed on peripheral blood mononuclear cells. Genomic DNA extraction from the blood cell samples was performed with the Qiagen DNeasy Blood Extraction Kit.

The chain is encoded by TRBV6-1 joined to TRBJ1-3; the D gene cannot be resolved reliably. The sequenced sample consisted of PBMCs. This TCR derives from a male donor in good health and CMV-seropositive. The CDR3 protein: CASSELGFSGNTIYF. Here is the DNA: TGTGCCAGCAGCGAACTCGGGTTCTCTGGAAACACCATATATTTT.